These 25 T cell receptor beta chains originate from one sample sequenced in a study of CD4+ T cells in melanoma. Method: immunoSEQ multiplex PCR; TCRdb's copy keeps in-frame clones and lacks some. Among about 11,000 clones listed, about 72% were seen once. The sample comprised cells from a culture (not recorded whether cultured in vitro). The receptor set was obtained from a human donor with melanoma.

The CDR3 reads CASSRRWGGAFPQHF. As DNA, the CDR3 is TGTGCCAGTAGTCGGCGATGGGGGGGGGCGTTCCCCCAGCATTTT. The rearrangement links TRBV19 to TRBJ1-5; TRBD1 might be the D (6 bases). This CDR3 comprises 15 residues. Germline CDR1 reads LNHDA; CDR2 reads SQIVND (reference sequence). Trimming removed 5 bases from V and 10 bases from J, with 21 bases in between. Full variable domain (missing parts from reference TRBV19 and TRBJ1-5): DGGITQSPKYLFRKEGQNVTLSCEQNLNHDAMYWYRQDPGQGLRLIYYSQIVNDFQKGDIAEGYSVSREKKESFPLTVTSAQKNPTAFYLCASSRRWGGAFPQHFGDGTRLSIL.

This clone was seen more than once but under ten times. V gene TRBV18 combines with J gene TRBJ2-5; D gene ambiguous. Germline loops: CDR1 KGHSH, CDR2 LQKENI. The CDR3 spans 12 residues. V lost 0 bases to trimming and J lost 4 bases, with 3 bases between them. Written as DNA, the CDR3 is TGTGCCAGCTCACCACCGAGAGAGACCCAGTACTTC. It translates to CASSPPRETQYF.

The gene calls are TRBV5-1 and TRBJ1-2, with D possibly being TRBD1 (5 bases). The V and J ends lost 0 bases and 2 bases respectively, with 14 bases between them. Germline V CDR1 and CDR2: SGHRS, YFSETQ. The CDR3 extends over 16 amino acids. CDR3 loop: CASSLVSGRVNYGYTF. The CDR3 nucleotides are TGCGCCAGCAGCTTGGTATCAGGGCGAGTAAACTATGGCTACACCTTC.

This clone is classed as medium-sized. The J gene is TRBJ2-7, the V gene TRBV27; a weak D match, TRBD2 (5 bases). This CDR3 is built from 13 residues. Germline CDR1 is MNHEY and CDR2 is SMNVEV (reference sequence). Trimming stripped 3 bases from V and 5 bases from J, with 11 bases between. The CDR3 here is CASSFTGYNEQYF. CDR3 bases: TGTGCCAGCAGTTTCACGGGGTATAACGAGCAGTACTTC.

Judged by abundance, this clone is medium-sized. The DNA of the CDR3 is TGCGCCAGCAGCTTGGAACTAGACGATTCCGGGGAGCTGTTTTTT. Translating gives CASSLELDDSGELFF. The rearrangement links TRBV5-1 to TRBJ2-2; D may be TRBD2 (5 bases). V lost 0 bases, J lost 6 bases, and 12 bases lay in between. The V gene's germline CDR1 is SGHRS and CDR2 YFSETQ. The CDR3 is 15 residues long.

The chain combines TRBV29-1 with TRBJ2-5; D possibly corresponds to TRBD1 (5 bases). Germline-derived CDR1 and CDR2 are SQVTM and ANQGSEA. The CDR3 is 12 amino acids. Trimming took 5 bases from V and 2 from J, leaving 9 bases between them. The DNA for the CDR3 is TGCAGCGTTTCCGACAGTCAAGAGACCCAGTACTTC. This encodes CSVSDSQETQYF.

CDR3 DNA sequence: TGTGCCAGCAGTGTCACAGGAGGAGTTGATGGCTACACCTTC. It is translated as CASSVTGGVDGYTF. The chain carries TRBV6-4 and TRBJ1-2; maybe TRBD1 (5 bases). Germline CDR1 reads MRHNA; CDR2 reads SNTAGT. Trimming took 4 bases from V and 6 from J, leaving 15 bases between them. The CDR3 is made up of 14 amino acids.

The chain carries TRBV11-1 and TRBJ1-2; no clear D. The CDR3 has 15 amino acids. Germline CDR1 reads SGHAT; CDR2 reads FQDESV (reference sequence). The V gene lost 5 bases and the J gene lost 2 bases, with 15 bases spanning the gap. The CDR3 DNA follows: TGTGCCAGCAGCATGTTGGGCGCCGGGAACTATGGCTACACCTTC. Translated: CASSMLGAGNYGYTF.

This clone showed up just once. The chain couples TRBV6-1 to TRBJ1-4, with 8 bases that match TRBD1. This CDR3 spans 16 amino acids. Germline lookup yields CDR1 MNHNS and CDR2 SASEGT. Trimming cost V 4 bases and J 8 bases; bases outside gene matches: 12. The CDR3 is CASSAPGQATSEKLFF. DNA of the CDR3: TGTGCCAGCAGTGCTCCGGGACAGGCGACCTCCGAAAAACTGTTTTTT.

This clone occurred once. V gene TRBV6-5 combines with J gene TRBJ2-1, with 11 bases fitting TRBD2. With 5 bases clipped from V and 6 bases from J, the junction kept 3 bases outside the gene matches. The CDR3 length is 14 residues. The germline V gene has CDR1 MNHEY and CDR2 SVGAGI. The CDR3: CASSRLAGPNEQFF. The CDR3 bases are TGTGCCAGCAGTCGACTAGCGGGGCCCAATGAGCAGTTCTTC.

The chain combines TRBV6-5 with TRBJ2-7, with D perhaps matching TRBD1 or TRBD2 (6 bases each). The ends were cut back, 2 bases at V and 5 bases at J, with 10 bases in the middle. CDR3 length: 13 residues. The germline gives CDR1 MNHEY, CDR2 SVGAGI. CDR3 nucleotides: TGTGCCAGCAGTTACAGGGGGGCCCACGAGCAGTACTTC. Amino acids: CASSYRGAHEQYF.

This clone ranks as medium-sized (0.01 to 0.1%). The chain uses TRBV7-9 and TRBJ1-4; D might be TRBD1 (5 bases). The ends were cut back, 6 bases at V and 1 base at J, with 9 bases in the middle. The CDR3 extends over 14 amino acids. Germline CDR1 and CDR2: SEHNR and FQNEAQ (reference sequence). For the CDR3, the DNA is TGTGCCAGCAGTCCTGGACAAACTAATGAAAAACTGTTTTTT. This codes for CASSPGQTNEKLFF.

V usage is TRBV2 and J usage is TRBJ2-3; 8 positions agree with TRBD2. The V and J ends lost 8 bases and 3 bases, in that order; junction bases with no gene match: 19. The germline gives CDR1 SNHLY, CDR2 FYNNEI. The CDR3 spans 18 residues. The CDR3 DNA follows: TGTGCCAGCCGGGAAAGAGCGGGGGCCCAGGGAAGGACAGATACGCAGTATTTT. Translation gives CASRERAGAQGRTDTQYF.

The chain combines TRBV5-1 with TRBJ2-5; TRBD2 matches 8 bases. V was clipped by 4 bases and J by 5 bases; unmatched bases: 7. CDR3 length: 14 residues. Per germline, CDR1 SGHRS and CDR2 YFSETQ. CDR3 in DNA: TGCGCCAGCAGCGGGCGCGGGGGGATGGAGACCCAGTACTTC. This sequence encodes CASSGRGGMETQYF.

The CDR3 nucleotides are TGCGCCAGCACTACTAGCGGTTACACAGATACGCAGTATTTT. Its protein is CASTTSGYTDTQYF. The gene calls are TRBV5-1 and TRBJ2-3, with 8 bases matching TRBD2. This CDR3 comprises 14 residues. V lost 6 bases to trimming and J lost 2 bases; unmatched junction nucleotides: 5. Germline CDR1 reads SGHRS; CDR2 reads YFSETQ.

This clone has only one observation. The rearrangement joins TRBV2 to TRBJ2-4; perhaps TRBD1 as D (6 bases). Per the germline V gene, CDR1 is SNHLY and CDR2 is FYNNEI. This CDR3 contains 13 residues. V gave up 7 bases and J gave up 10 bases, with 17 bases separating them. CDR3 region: CASKKGGHQIQYF. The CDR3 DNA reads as TGTGCCAGCAAAAAAGGGGGACATCAAATTCAGTACTTC.

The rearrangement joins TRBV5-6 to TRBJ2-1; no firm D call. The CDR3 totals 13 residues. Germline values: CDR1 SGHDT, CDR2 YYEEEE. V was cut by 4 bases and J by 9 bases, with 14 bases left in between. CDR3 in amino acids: CASSAAGMGEQFF. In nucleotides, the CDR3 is TGTGCCAGCAGCGCGGCCGGAATGGGTGAGCAGTTCTTC.

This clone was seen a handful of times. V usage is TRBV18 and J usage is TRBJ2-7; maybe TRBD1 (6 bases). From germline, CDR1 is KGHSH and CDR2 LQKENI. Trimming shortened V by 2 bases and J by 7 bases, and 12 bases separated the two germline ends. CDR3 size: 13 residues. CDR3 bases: TGTGCCAGCTCACCAAATACAGGGCGGGAGCAGTACTTC. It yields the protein CASSPNTGREQYF.

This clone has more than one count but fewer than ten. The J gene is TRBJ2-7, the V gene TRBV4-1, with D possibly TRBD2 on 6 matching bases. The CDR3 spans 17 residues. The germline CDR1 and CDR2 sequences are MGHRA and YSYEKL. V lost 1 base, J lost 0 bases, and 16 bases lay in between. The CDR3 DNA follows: TGCGCCAGCAGCCAAGGAATGGGGACTTTCTACTCCTACGAGCAGTACTTC. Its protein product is CASSQGMGTFYSYEQYF.

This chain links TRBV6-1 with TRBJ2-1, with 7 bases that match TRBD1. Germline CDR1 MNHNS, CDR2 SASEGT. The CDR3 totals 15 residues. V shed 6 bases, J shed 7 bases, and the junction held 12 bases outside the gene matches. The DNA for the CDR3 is TGTGCCAGCAGCGTATTAAGACAGGGATCGAATGAGCAGTTCTTC. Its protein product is CASSVLRQGSNEQFF.

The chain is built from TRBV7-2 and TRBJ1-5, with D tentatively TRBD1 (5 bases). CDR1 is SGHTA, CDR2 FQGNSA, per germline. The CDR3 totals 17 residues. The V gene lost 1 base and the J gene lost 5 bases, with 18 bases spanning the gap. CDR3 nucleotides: TGTGCCAGCAGCTTAGATTCGGGGGGGGGTCCGCATCAGCCCCAGCATTTT. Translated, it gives CASSLDSGGGPHQPQHF. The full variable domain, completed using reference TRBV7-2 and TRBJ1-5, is GAGVSQSPSNKVTEKGKDVELRCDPISGHTALYWYRQSLGQGLEFLIYFQGNSAPDKSGLPSDRFSAERTGGSVSTLTIQRTQQEDSAVYLCASSLDSGGGPHQPQHFGDGTRLSIL.

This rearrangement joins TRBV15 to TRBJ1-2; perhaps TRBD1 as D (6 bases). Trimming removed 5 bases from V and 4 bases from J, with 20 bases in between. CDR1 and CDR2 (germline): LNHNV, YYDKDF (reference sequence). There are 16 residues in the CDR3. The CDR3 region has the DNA TGTGCCACCAGCGGGGGTGGGGACAAATTAATCTATGGCTACACCTTC. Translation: CATSGGGDKLIYGYTF. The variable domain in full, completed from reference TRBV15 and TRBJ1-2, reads DAMVIQNPRYQVTQFGKPVTLSCSQTLNHNVMYWYQQKSSQAPKLLFHYYDKDFNNEADTPDNFQSRRPNTSFCFLDIRSPGLGDTAMYLCATSGGGDKLIYGYTFGSGTRLTVV.

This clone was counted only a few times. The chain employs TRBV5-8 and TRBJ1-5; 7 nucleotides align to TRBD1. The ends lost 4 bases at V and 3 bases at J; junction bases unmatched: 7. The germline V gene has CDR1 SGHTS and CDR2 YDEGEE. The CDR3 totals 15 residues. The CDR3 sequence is CASSPGQRVNQPQHF. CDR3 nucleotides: TGTGCCAGCAGCCCGGGACAGCGAGTCAATCAGCCCCAGCATTTT.

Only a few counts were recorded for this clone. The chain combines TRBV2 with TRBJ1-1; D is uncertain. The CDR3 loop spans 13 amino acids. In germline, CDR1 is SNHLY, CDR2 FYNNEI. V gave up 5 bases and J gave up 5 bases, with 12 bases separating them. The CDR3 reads CASSSEGRTEAFF. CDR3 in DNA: TGTGCCAGCAGTAGCGAGGGCCGGACTGAAGCTTTCTTT.

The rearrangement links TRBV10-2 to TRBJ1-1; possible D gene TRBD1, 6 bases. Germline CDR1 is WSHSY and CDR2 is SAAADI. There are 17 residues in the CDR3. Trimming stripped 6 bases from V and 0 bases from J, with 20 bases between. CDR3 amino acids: CASSPSGAEYMNTEAFF. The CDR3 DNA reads TGCGCCAGCAGCCCCTCAGGGGCAGAGTACATGAACACTGAAGCTTTCTTT.